Following are 13 T cell receptor beta chains from one sample sequenced in a study of CD8+ T cells in alopecia areata (dated by TCRdb to 2017 to 2018). Library preparation employed the immunoSEQ multiplex PCR assay. To provide template for TCR sequencing, every sample had RNA extracted and reverse transcribed into cDNA. TCRdb's version of the immuneACCESS table is confined to in-frame rearrangements and falls short of the full clone set. An unresolved V gene accounts for under half of the shortfall where checked; the remainder is of unknown origin. This sample holds roughly 190,000 clones; approximately 57% were observed only once. Clones ranked in the top ten supply just over 1% of the sample. The time point label, as the study defines it: roughly 26 weeks on oral tofacitinib. The sample's treatment or condition label, decoded: oral pan-JAK inhibitor, 5-10 mg twice daily. The starting material was CD4+ T cells sorted from blood, obtained at week 24, from a patient treated with tofacitinib. The receptors shown here come from a human donor with alopecia areata.

This clone occurred many times. J is TRBJ1-2 and V is TRBV5-6, with D perhaps matching TRBD1 (6 bases). Germline CDR1 is SGHDT and CDR2 is YYEEEE. Trimming removed 0 bases from V and 6 bases from J, with 9 bases in between. This CDR3 region has 13 residues. The CDR3 DNA follows: TGTGCCAGCAGCTTGGGCAGGGGAGATGGCTACACCTTC. Translated, it gives CASSLGRGDGYTF.

The V and J genes are TRBV2 and TRBJ2-1; 10 bases align to TRBD2. The J segment lost 4 bases and the V segment lost 7 bases, leaving 4 bases of the junction unmatched. The CDR3 loop spans 14 amino acids. Germline V lookup: CDR1 SNHLY, CDR2 FYNNEI. CDR3 nucleotide sequence: TGTGCCAGCACCCCTAGCGGGGGATACAATGAGCAGTTCTTC. This gives the protein CASTPSGGYNEQFF.

This sequence joins TRBV9 and TRBJ1-1, with TRBD1 matching 11 bases. Germline-derived CDR1 and CDR2 are SGDLS and YYNGEE. This CDR3 comprises 17 residues. V gave up 0 bases and J gave up 2 bases; unmatched junction bases: 6. CDR3: CASSVGTGGQKNTEAFF. The DNA for the CDR3 is TGTGCCAGCAGCGTAGGGACAGGGGGCCAGAAAAACACTGAAGCTTTCTTT.

The J gene is TRBJ1-2, the V gene TRBV29-1; D is unresolved. This CDR3 region has 13 residues. The germline V and J ends were trimmed by 3 bases and 1 base, with 9 bases remaining between them. Germline V gene sequence: CDR1 SQVTM, CDR2 ANQGSEA. The CDR3 loop reads CSVDRDINYGYTF. The CDR3 coding sequence is TGCAGCGTTGACCGGGATATTAACTATGGCTACACCTTC.

The V gene is TRBV5-1, the J gene TRBJ1-2; TRBD1 is a possible D gene (5 bases). Germline CDR1 and CDR2: SGHRS and YFSETQ. The V and J ends lost 2 bases and 2 bases respectively, with 10 bases between them. The CDR3 spans 14 residues. The CDR3 nucleotides read TGCGCCAGCAGCTTTGGCGACAGAAACTATGGCTACACCTTC. It specifies CASSFGDRNYGYTF. The complete variable domain, with remaining parts taken from reference TRBV5-1 and TRBJ1-2, reads KAGVTQTPRYLIKTRGQQVTLSCSPISGHRSVSWYQQTPGQGLQFLFEYFSETQRNKGNFPGRFSGRQFSNSRSEMNVSTLELGDSALYLCASSFGDRNYGYTFGSGTRLTVV.

The V call is TRBV5-1, the J call TRBJ2-7; tentative D call: TRBD1 (6 bases). The CDR3 runs 15 residues. Looked up from germline, CDR1 is SGHRS and CDR2 is YFSETQ. Trimming left V 1 base short and J 2 bases short, with 13 bases between. The CDR3 loop is CASSLSTGIPYEQYF. CDR3 DNA sequence: TGCGCCAGCAGCTTGTCCACAGGGATCCCCTACGAGCAGTACTTC.

The chain carries TRBV10-2 and TRBJ1-1; D is perhaps TRBD1 (5 bases). The CDR3 has 13 amino acids. Trimming removed 0 bases from V and 5 bases from J, with 7 bases in between. Germline V lookup: CDR1 WSHSY, CDR2 SAAADI. The CDR3 region has the DNA TGCGCCAGCAGTGAGTCACGGGGGACTGAAGCTTTCTTT. Translation: CASSESRGTEAFF.

This clone has just a few counts. The chain has TRBV7-4 and TRBJ2-7, with a weak D call TRBD1 (5 bases). The CDR3 contains 15 residues. Germline values: CDR1 SGHVT, CDR2 SQSDAQ. The V gene lost 1 base and the J gene lost 1 base, with 11 bases spanning the gap. CDR3 bases: TGTGCCAGCAGCTTAGAGACAGACCTATCCTACGAGCAGTACTTC. This sequence encodes CASSLETDLSYEQYF.

This clone was counted only a few times. CDR3 in DNA: TGTGCCAGCAGCCAAGATCTAAGCTATGGCTACACCTTC. Translated: CASSQDLSYGYTF. The V call is TRBV14, the J call TRBJ1-2; D gene uncertain. V lost 0 bases to trimming and J lost 4 bases, with 6 bases between them. This CDR3 comprises 13 residues. Germline V gene lookup returns CDR1 SGHDN and CDR2 FVKESK.

This chain links TRBV29-1 with TRBJ1-4; 7 bases line up with TRBD1. The CDR3 covers 13 residues. V shed 7 bases, J shed 3 bases, and the junction held 5 bases outside the gene matches. The germline V gene has CDR1 SQVTM and CDR2 ANQGSEA. The CDR3 here is CSAGQASNEKLFF. The CDR3 DNA reads as TGCAGCGCCGGACAGGCCTCTAATGAAAAACTGTTTTTT.

The genes are TRBV2 and TRBJ2-3; D gene unclear. V dropped 2 bases and J dropped 1 base, with 7 bases sitting between them. Germline CDR1 and CDR2: SNHLY and FYNNEI. The CDR3 loop spans 14 amino acids. This chain's CDR3 is CASSELQRTDTQYF. In nucleotides, the CDR3 is TGTGCCAGCAGTGAACTGCAACGCACAGATACGCAGTATTTT.

The genes are TRBV7-9 and TRBJ2-7; D not certain. Trimming removed 2 bases at V and 7 bases at J, with 6 bases between. The germline V gene has CDR1 SEHNR and CDR2 FQNEAQ (reference sequence). CDR3 length: 11 amino acids. The CDR3, as DNA: TGTGCCAGCAGCTTATCGTGGGAGCAGTACTTC. Its protein product is CASSLSWEQYF.

The V call is TRBV2, the J call TRBJ1-2; 9 bases align to TRBD1. The CDR3 sequence is 14 residues long. CDR1 is SNHLY and CDR2 is FYNNEI in the germline V gene. J lost 2 bases, V lost 6 bases, and 4 bases had no gene match. CDR3: CASSLGTGNYGYTF. The CDR3 DNA is TGTGCCAGCAGCCTCGGGACAGGGAACTATGGCTACACCTTC.